Here is one T cell receptor (beta chain) with its context. Which antigen it targets is not known. Qualities for individual bases were not recorded, and no much larger clone is one base off. The CDR3 sequence holds 16 residues, the cysteine and phenylalanine included. The sequence is cut down to CDR3 DNA, 48 bases in frame from base 1. V ends up 6 bases short and J 5 bases short, with an unmatched junction base count of 15. The immunoSEQ Assay was used to sequence TCRbeta CDR3 regions. After extraction, genomic DNA underwent amplification by bias-controlled multiplex PCR, followed by high-throughput sequencing. In the source study's methods: To quantify the absolute abundance of every unique TCRbeta CDR3 region, sequences were collapsed and filtered. T cell fraction was estimated by normalization of TCRbeta template counts to usable DNA, with usable DNA being measured through amplification of reference genes present in all nucleated cells. Repertoire TCRs were annotated as SARS-CoV-2-specific by exact matching of V gene, CDR3 amino acid sequence and J gene to a known reactive TCR set. MIRA supplied the reference SARS-CoV-2 TCR set, which was filtered for enrichment in COVID-19-positive ImmuneCODE repertoires so that public or cross-reactive TCRs were removed. Using the MIRA antigens, annotated TCRs were further analysed by specific ORF or by position within an ORF. Breadth was defined as the number of annotated unique rearrangements divided by the total number of unique productive rearrangements, and depth was defined as the summed frequency of the annotated unique rearrangements. Two-sided Wilcoxon rank-sum tests were applied when comparing TCR breadth between groups. TCRdb mirrors the immuneACCESS table, restricted to in-frame sequences. Some clones are absent from its copies; in checked studies, under half trace to an unresolved V gene, and the reason for the others is unknown. The DNA was the basis for D and trimming; V, J and clone size are from that table. This sample is represented by 380,000 or so clones; 83% of them were singletons. Together, the top ten hold just under 7.5% of the sample.

This sample was taken from a study of Ad26.COV2.S vaccination and SARS-CoV-2 variants (dated by TCRdb to 2020 to 2022). About the investigation overall: Donors in the vaccine arm were drawn from COV1001, a multicentre, randomized, double-blind, placebo-controlled phase I-IIa trial testing Ad26.COV2.S in healthy adults. The specificity and breadth of SARS-CoV-2-reactive T cell receptors after Ad26.COV2.S vaccination were assessed by TCRbeta repertoire sequencing. The TCR-sequenced set comprised around 30 samples: roughly 19 Ad26.COV2.S vaccine recipients, 5 placebo recipients and 8 SARS-CoV-2 convalescent individuals. Blinding of investigators to trial group allocation was maintained during experiments and outcome assessment. Ad26.COV2.S was administered intramuscularly at 5 x 10^10 or 1 x 10^11 viral particles, either as a single shot or as two shots given 56 days apart. Trial participants were randomized into five groups of five: low-dose or high-dose Ad26.COV2.S given once or twice, or placebo on both occasions. Overall study results and their limits: The authors noted that the TCR breadth and depth analyses may have underestimated total T cell responses. After vaccination, substantial breadth of spike-specific CD8+ and CD4+ T cell responses was reported. Vaccine and placebo recipients had similar non-spike TCR breadth, a finding consistent with the vaccine containing only spike. The study was not powered for comparison of responses between vaccine doses or regimens. Spike-specific TCR breadth was higher in Ad26.COV2.S recipients than in placebo recipients (P = 0.0014).

Interpreted using the paper, the treatment or condition label stands for: 15 to 20 received Ad26.COV2.S at low or high dose, single or two shots; 5 received placebo; per-sample allocation not given. Repertoires of vaccine and placebo recipients were sequenced from samples collected on day 63 after the first injection. Cohort 1b enrolled some 25 adults aged 18-55 years at a single site in Boston, USA, between 29 July and 7 August 2020. Ad26.COV2.S was a replication-incompetent adenovirus type 26 vector that expressed a prefusion-stabilized SARS-CoV-2 spike protein derived from the original Wuhan strain.

The chain is made from TRBV23-1 and TRBJ1-2; a stretch of 7 junction bases matches TRBD1. TRBV23-1 has ORF status, its function being uncertain. The sequence derives from a person aged 18 to 59 who received the Ad26.COV2.S COVID-19 vaccine or a placebo. Sample: peripheral blood, taken in a trial of Ad26.COV2.S vaccine versus placebo. The DNA is as follows: TGCGCCAGCAGCCTACAGATTAGGGACAGAGAGTATGGCTACACCTTC. Its translation reads: CASSLQIRDREYGYTF.